Given below is one T cell receptor beta chain in context. What it binds is unknown. The data were taken from a study of CD8 T cells in ankylosing spondylitis. The germline V gene has CDR1 SGHRS and CDR2 YFSETQ. V lost 0 bases and J lost 5; bases outside the gene matches: 4. The CDR3 contains 16 residues. By quantitative 5'-RACE with molecular barcodes, the TCR beta libraries were made. TCRdb itself ran the 5' RACE reads through MiXCR, one entry per CDR3 protein. The sample shows 750,000 to 850,000 distinct CDR3 sequences, roughly 12% of them seen only once. Study-level findings and limits: CD8+ disease-linked clones were present at relatively low frequencies in blood. Made up of eight or nine highly homologous variants, a TCR beta motif appeared characteristic of ankylosing spondylitis blood. Disease-associated clones were reportedly significantly overrepresented in matched ankylosing spondylitis synovial fluid.

The TCR originated in a male donor with ankylosing spondylitis. The chain is built from TRBV5-1 and TRBJ2-1, with 11 bases aligning to TRBD2. Sequences were obtained from blood, either unsorted or a sorted T cell fraction (not recorded which). In DNA form, the CDR3 reads TGCGCCAGCAGCTTGGGGATACTAGCGGGAGACAATGAGCAGTTCTTC. Encoded protein: CASSLGILAGDNEQFF.